Presented here are 21 T cell receptor beta chains from one specimen sequenced in a study of blood T cell repertoires in COVID-19. Sequenced by immunoSEQ multiplex PCR; TCRdb stores in-frame clones only, minus some. The data show about 210,000 clones, 88% seen once. Sequencing used peripheral blood. These receptors were obtained from a man between 18 and 29 years old with active or convalescent COVID-19.

J is TRBJ2-2 and V is TRBV19; 10 bases map to TRBD2. V trimming: 5 bases; J trimming: 5 bases; junction bases outside the gene matches: 5. The CDR3 is made up of 15 amino acids. The germline V gene encodes CDR1 LNHDA and CDR2 SQIVND (reference sequence). CDR3 bases: TGTGCCAGTAGTGTGGGACTAGCGTTAACCGGGGAGCTGTTTTTT. This translates into CASSVGLALTGELFF.

CDR3 DNA: TGTGCCAGTAGTACGGGGGGACAGGGGCTTAATCAGCCCCAGCATTTT. It is translated as CASSTGGQGLNQPQHF. The chain is built from TRBV19 and TRBJ1-5; 10 nucleotides align to TRBD1. CDR3 size: 16 residues. Germline assignment: CDR1 LNHDA and CDR2 SQIVND (reference sequence). The V gene end was trimmed by 4 bases and the J gene end by 4 bases; junction bases not matched to a gene: 7.

V usage is TRBV5-1 and J usage is TRBJ2-7; TRBD2 agrees at 8 bases. The CDR3 covers 15 residues. CDR1 SGHRS and CDR2 YFSETQ come from the germline V gene. Germline trimming cut 8 bases from V and 6 bases from J; bases unmatched to any gene: 16. The CDR3: CASRDPGGALGEQYF. The CDR3 bases are TGCGCCAGTCGGGACCCGGGGGGGGCCTTGGGCGAGCAGTACTTC.

The chain has TRBV7-2 and TRBJ1-4; 8 bases are shared with TRBD1. The CDR3 is 14 amino acids. Germline V gene lookup returns CDR1 SGHTA and CDR2 FQGNSA. J lost 4 bases, V lost 4 bases, and 2 bases had no gene match. The CDR3 DNA sequence: TGTGCCAGCAGCTCGGACAGGGTTAATGAAAAACTGTTTTTT. Translated, it gives CASSSDRVNEKLFF.

The table lists this clone with a count of one. The gene calls are TRBV10-2 and TRBJ2-7, with no clear D. This CDR3 region has 14 residues. From germline, CDR1 is WSHSY and CDR2 SAAADI. V gave up 0 bases and J gave up 6 bases, with 12 bases separating them. The CDR3 spells CASSESPPQVEQYF. The CDR3 DNA reads as TGCGCCAGCAGTGAGTCCCCGCCCCAGGTCGAGCAGTACTTC.

This chain uses TRBV30 with TRBJ1-4, with D unresolved. The CDR3 is made up of 13 amino acids. The V gene lost 2 bases and the J gene lost 4 bases, with 8 bases spanning the gap. Germline V gives CDR1 GTSNPN, CDR2 SVGIG (reference sequence). CDR3 nucleotides: TGTGCCTGGAGTCTAGGTGTTAATGAAAAACTGTTTTTT. This encodes CAWSLGVNEKLFF. Using reference TRBV30 and TRBJ1-4 for the parts outside the CDR3, the full variable domain is SQTIHQWPATLVQPVGSPLSLECTVEGTSNPNLYWYRQAAGRGLQLLFYSVGIGQISSEVPQNLSASRPQDRQFILSSKKLLLSDSGFYLCAWSLGVNEKLFFGSGTQLSVL.

V and J are TRBV9 and TRBJ2-1; 10 nucleotides line up with TRBD1. Germline loops: CDR1 SGDLS, CDR2 YYNGEE. V lost 3 bases to trimming and J lost 3 bases; unmatched junction nucleotides: 3. There are 15 residues in the CDR3. The CDR3 coding sequence is TGTGCCAGCAGCGCAAGGACAGGGGGCTACAATGAGCAGTTCTTC. This sequence encodes CASSARTGGYNEQFF.

The chain recombines TRBV27 with TRBJ2-7; 8 nucleotides line up with TRBD1. The CDR3 sequence is 13 residues long. Germline V gene data show CDR1 as MNHEY and CDR2 as SMNVEV (reference sequence). V was clipped by 9 bases and J by 2 bases; unmatched bases: 6. The CDR3 nucleotides read TGTGCCAGTTTTGGACAGGGAACCTACGAGCAGTACTTC. It translates to CASFGQGTYEQYF.

The chain joins TRBV6-5 to TRBJ1-2, with 7 bases fitting TRBD1. V trimming: 6 bases; J trimming: 3 bases; junction bases outside the gene matches: 7. From germline, CDR1 is MNHEY and CDR2 SVGAGI. The CDR3 covers 14 residues. The CDR3 sequence is CASRDPGTDYGYTF. The CDR3 DNA is TGTGCCAGCAGAGACCCCGGGACAGACTATGGCTACACCTTC.

The chain joins TRBV5-1 to TRBJ1-4; D possibly corresponds to TRBD1 (6 bases). Germline V gene lookup returns CDR1 SGHRS and CDR2 YFSETQ. The germline V and J ends were trimmed by 3 bases and 5 bases, with 8 bases remaining between them. CDR3 length: 13 amino acids. CDR3 bases: TGCGCCAGCAGCTCAGACAGGAATGAAAAACTGTTTTTT. This gives the protein CASSSDRNEKLFF.

The rearrangement uses TRBV5-6 and TRBJ1-3; D remains ambiguous. Per germline, CDR1 SGHDT and CDR2 YYEEEE. The CDR3 totals 14 residues. Trimming pared 4 bases from V and 0 bases from J, leaving 8 bases between. DNA for the CDR3: TGTGCCAGCAGCGTACGGTACTCTGGAAACACCATATATTTT. Translation: CASSVRYSGNTIYF.

The chain carries TRBV24-1 and TRBJ2-3; the match to TRBD1 covers 7 bases. The V segment lost 7 bases and the J segment 2 bases; nucleotides outside the gene matches: 5. This CDR3 region has 14 residues. Germline V gives CDR1 KGHDR, CDR2 SFDVKD. In nucleotides, the CDR3 is TGTGCCACCAGCTTGGACAGGACCACAGATACGCAGTATTTT. Protein product: CATSLDRTTDTQYF.

The V call is TRBV30, the J call TRBJ2-7; 8 bases agree with TRBD1. There are 15 residues in the CDR3. CDR1 and CDR2 (germline): GTSNPN, SVGIG (reference sequence). V trimming: 8 bases; J trimming: 5 bases; junction bases outside the gene matches: 17. This CDR3 reads CAGQGAGGEYDEQYF. DNA for the CDR3: TGTGCCGGACAAGGAGCAGGGGGCGAGTATGACGAGCAGTACTTC.

V and J are TRBV20-1 and TRBJ2-4, with D perhaps TRBD2 (5 bases). Germline V gives CDR1 DFQATT, CDR2 SNEGSKA (reference sequence). V lost 3 bases to trimming and J lost 2 bases, with 11 bases between them. The CDR3 is 14 residues long. This CDR3 reads CSASTGVSKNIQYF. The CDR3 DNA sequence: TGCAGTGCTAGTACCGGGGTATCCAAAAACATTCAGTACTTC.

The rearrangement joins TRBV27 to TRBJ2-3; tentatively, D is TRBD2 (5 bases). CDR1 and CDR2 from the germline V gene are MNHEY and SMNVEV (reference sequence). The CDR3 consists of 13 residues. With 2 bases removed from V and 5 bases from J, the gap between germline ends came to 8 bases. The CDR3, as DNA: TGTGCCAGCAGTTTAATTCGGGGAGATACGCAGTATTTT. It encodes CASSLIRGDTQYF.

The chain employs TRBV5-5 and TRBJ2-3; D perhaps matches TRBD1 (6 bases). This CDR3 region has 16 residues. Germline CDR1 SGHKS, CDR2 YYEKEE (reference sequence). Trimming stripped 2 bases from V and 2 bases from J, with 15 bases between. CDR3 sequence (DNA): TGTGCCAGCAGCTTCAGGTCGGGACACACCACAGATACGCAGTATTTT. Translated: CASSFRSGHTTDTQYF.

This rearrangement joins TRBV7-2 to TRBJ1-1, with a tentative D call TRBD1 (5 bases). Germline CDR1 and CDR2: SGHTA and FQGNSA. The CDR3 is 18 amino acids. Trimming took 1 base from V and 1 from J, leaving 19 bases between them. The CDR3 is CASSLESVGDFRNTEAFF. The CDR3 DNA sequence: TGTGCCAGCAGCTTAGAGTCGGTCGGGGACTTTCGGAACACTGAAGCTTTCTTT.

The V call is TRBV6-5, the J call TRBJ2-3, with D perhaps matching TRBD1 (6 bases). Germline CDR1 is MNHEY and CDR2 is SVGAGI. The CDR3 loop spans 14 amino acids. Trimming removed 0 bases at V and 4 bases at J, with 8 bases between. CDR3 sequence (DNA): TGTGCCAGCAGTTACTCGACAGGCCCAGATACGCAGTATTTT. It yields the protein CASSYSTGPDTQYF.

This clone came up a few times. The chain is built from TRBV7-8 and TRBJ1-1; possible D gene TRBD1, 5 bases. The CDR3 is made up of 15 amino acids. CDR1 is SGHVS, CDR2 FQNEAQ, per germline. V lost 3 bases to trimming and J lost 5 bases, with 16 bases between them. CDR3 sequence: CASSLLLRGVTEAFF. The CDR3 nucleotides read TGTGCCAGCAGCTTGTTACTACGGGGGGTGACTGAAGCTTTCTTT.

This chain links TRBV3-1 (or the pseudogene TRBV3-2) with TRBJ2-2; D is possibly TRBD1 (6 bases). The V gene's germline CDR1 is LGHDT and CDR2 YNNKEL (reference sequence). Trimming removed 4 bases at V and 6 bases at J, with 9 bases between. This CDR3 is built from 13 residues. CDR3 DNA sequence: TGTGCCAGCAGCCGGACAGTTCCCGGGGAGCTGTTTTTT. Its translation: CASSRTVPGELFF.

This clone was seen once. This rearrangement joins TRBV19 to TRBJ2-5, with a possible D match to TRBD2 (5 bases). CDR3 length equals 14 residues. The germline CDR1 and CDR2 sequences are LNHDA and SQIVND (reference sequence). Trimming took 5 bases from V and 2 from J, leaving 12 bases between them. DNA of the CDR3: TGTGCCAGTAGTGTCGGACTGGATCAAGAGACCCAGTACTTC. Amino acids: CASSVGLDQETQYF.